These 9 T cell receptor beta chains share one sample of origin, sequenced in a study of blood T cell repertoires in COVID-19. Here immunoSEQ multiplex PCR was the method, and the copy in TCRdb shows in-frame clones only, minus some. The table shows 100,000 to 150,000 clones, with roughly 88% occurring only once. The sequencing input was peripheral blood. The source is a man aged 45 to 65 with acute or convalescent COVID-19.

The chain recombines TRBV6-5 with TRBJ1-1; D gene ambiguous. Germline CDR1 MNHEY, CDR2 SVGAGI. This CDR3 comprises 14 residues. Trimming pared 0 bases from V and 3 bases from J, leaving 8 bases between. In nucleotides, the CDR3 is TGTGCCAGCAGTTACTCGTTGCCGGACACTGAAGCTTTCTTT. Translated: CASSYSLPDTEAFF.

The rearrangement joins TRBV5-1 to TRBJ2-7, with 11 bases identical to TRBD2. This CDR3 contains 15 residues. The germline V gene encodes CDR1 SGHRS and CDR2 YFSETQ. Unmatched junction bases numbered 5, after V lost 4 bases and J lost 2 bases. The CDR3 nucleotides read TGCGCCAGCAGCCCTAGCGGGGGGCCCACCTACGAGCAGTACTTC. This sequence encodes CASSPSGGPTYEQYF.

The rearrangement joins TRBV5-4 to TRBJ2-1; 9 nucleotides match TRBD2. Germline V gene data show CDR1 as SGHNT and CDR2 as YYREEE (reference sequence). Germline trimming cut 4 bases from V and 10 bases from J; bases unmatched to any gene: 12. This CDR3 is 15 amino acids long. CDR3 residues: CASSQSAGGVGEQFF. CDR3 nucleotide sequence: TGTGCCAGCAGCCAGTCGGCGGGAGGGGTCGGGGAGCAGTTCTTC.

The sample holds one count of this clone. The genes are TRBV20-1 and TRBJ1-6; a possible D gene is TRBD1 (5 bases). Germline-derived CDR1 and CDR2 are DFQATT and SNEGSKA (reference sequence). V lost 3 bases to trimming and J lost 1 base, with 16 bases between them. The CDR3 sequence is 17 residues long. The CDR3 sequence is CSASKVAGGSYNSPLHF. Written as DNA, the CDR3 is TGCAGTGCTAGTAAGGTGGCGGGGGGTTCCTATAATTCACCCCTCCACTTT.

This clone was detected a few times. The chain employs TRBV4-2 and TRBJ1-2; D gene ambiguous. V was trimmed by 4 bases and J by 8 bases, leaving 14 bases between them. CDR1 is LGHNA, CDR2 YNFKEQ, per germline. The CDR3 length is 13 residues. CDR3 in amino acids: CASSPRREAGYTF. As DNA, the CDR3 is TGTGCCAGCAGCCCCCGGAGAGAAGCGGGCTACACCTTC.

This chain joins TRBV10-1 and TRBJ2-7; D unclear. Germline CDR1 and CDR2: WNHNN and SYGVQD (reference sequence). V was shortened by 11 bases and J by 0 bases, with 20 bases between the two germline ends. The CDR3 totals 15 residues. This chain's CDR3 is CAGSFYTEVSYEQYF. The DNA of the CDR3 is TGCGCCGGATCATTCTACACCGAGGTCTCCTACGAGCAGTACTTC.

This chain uses TRBV28 with TRBJ1-1; TRBD1 agrees at 7 bases. Germline CDR1 reads MDHEN; CDR2 reads SYDVKM. The CDR3 is 14 residues long. The V segment lost 4 bases and the J segment 0 bases; nucleotides outside the gene matches: 2. CDR3 DNA sequence: TGTGCCAGCAGTTCCAGGGGGTTGAACACTGAAGCTTTCTTT. Translated, it gives CASSSRGLNTEAFF.

The chain employs TRBV7-3 and TRBJ2-3; D is undetermined. V lost 5 bases, J lost 5 bases, and 11 bases lay in between. From germline, CDR1 is SGHTA and CDR2 FQGTGA. This CDR3 has 13 residues. This chain's CDR3 is CASSPVSVDTQYF. The CDR3 DNA reads as TGTGCCAGCAGCCCGGTGAGCGTAGATACGCAGTATTTT. Combining the CDR3 with reference TRBV7-3 and TRBJ2-3 gives the whole variable domain GAGVSQTPSNKVTEKGKYVELRCDPISGHTALYWYRQSLGQGPEFLIYFQGTGAADDSGLPNDRFFAVRPEGSVSTLKIQRTERGDSAVYLCASSPVSVDTQYFGPGTRLTVL.

The J gene is TRBJ2-1, the V gene TRBV14; D remains ambiguous. The CDR3 totals 15 residues. V lost 1 base and J 0 bases, leaving 7 bases between the germline ends. Germline V gene lookup returns CDR1 SGHDN and CDR2 FVKESK. CDR3 sequence (DNA): TGTGCCAGCAGCCAAGGTCTAAGCTCCTACAATGAGCAGTTCTTC. This codes for CASSQGLSSYNEQFF.